This T cell receptor beta chain stems from a study of post-analysis software for immune sequencing data (dated by TCRdb to the mid-2010s). The study in broad terms: The recorded disease courses included relapsing-remitting, secondary progressive and progressive-relapsing multiple sclerosis, and some patients had no subtype annotation. The patient repertoires were compared against roughly 12 previously published healthy control repertoires obtained from donors aged about 6 to 25 years. A subset of samples was prepared in parallel using single-end sample barcoding, then pooled and co-amplified after Illumina adapter ligation.

Library preparation was by PCR. TCRdb records Illumina HiSeq 2500 as the sequencer. To reduce PCR and sequencing biases, unique molecular identifiers were incorporated into the TCR beta cDNA libraries. Per 1 to 10 million input T cells, roughly 500,000 cDNA molecules were obtained, such that each molecule approximated one T cell. The same protocol used for the earlier healthy control dataset was applied to prepare and sequence the patient libraries. Within a given batch, samples were prepared together, multiplexed and sequenced on the same HiSeq lane. Regarding the original processing steps: MIGEC handled the raw barcoded reads, throwing out single-read molecular identifier groups before consensus assembly and CDR3 extraction. VDJtools was used for post-analysis of the clonotype tables, and diversity was normalized by down-sampling every dataset to the size of the smallest sample. Repertoire overlap clustering matched CDR3 amino acid but not nucleotide sequences to correct batch-related cross-sample contamination. TCRdb passed the public sequencing reads through fastp at Q25 and MiXCR, retaining productive beta sequences. For every CDR3 protein sequence, its rows merge into one entry that carries the most common genes and DNA. It is TCRdb's table, rather than the study itself, that gives the V and J calls and clone size. The sample table records a few hundred thousand distinct CDR3 sequences; around 31% of these occur just once. The top ten constitute under 7% of the sample.

To demonstrate the VDJtools post-analysis software, TCR beta repertoires were profiled from the peripheral blood of about 13 young patients with multiple sclerosis. The multiple sclerosis patients were children and adolescents ranging in age from roughly 6 to 16 years. Cut back by 1 base and 0 bases, the V and J ends lie 13 bases apart. For CDR1 and CDR2, the germline V gene lists MDHEN and SYDVKM. Including the terminal cysteine and phenylalanine, the CDR3 comprises 17 residues. Just the 51-base CDR3 DNA is kept, in frame starting at base 1. Note on this clonotype: No antigen is known for it. No much larger clonotype is one base removed from it; base qualities were not supplied.

What the authors observed across the whole study: Normalized Chao1 diversity was significantly lower in multiple sclerosis patients than controls, suggesting substantial peripheral T-cell clonal expansion. Four or five TRBV segments, including TRBV5-6, TRBV5-1 and TRBV20-1, were significantly more frequent in patients than controls. Strong co-clustering of samples prepared in the same batch was shown by direct clustering with F measure, prompting a batch-effect correction. The control group was slightly older than the multiple sclerosis patient group.

The sequence links TRBV28 to TRBJ2-4; D gene: possibly TRBD2, on 5 matching bases. Sample: blood. The receptor was isolated from a girl aged 2-17 years with multiple sclerosis. CDR3 sequence: CASSLSDSTVAKNIQYF. The sequence in DNA is TGTGCCAGCAGTTTATCGGACTCCACAGTAGCCAAAAACATTCAGTACTTC.